This is a list of T cell receptor beta chains from one sample in a study of identical twins. TCRdb processed the 5' RACE reads anew with MiXCR; each CDR3 protein has one entry. The table records about 220,000 distinct CDR3 sequences, approximately 9% of them present only once. The source material was memory (CD45RO+) T cells sorted from blood. The receptor source for this set is a woman aged 18-35 years in good health. The CDR3 runs from the conserved cysteine through the conserved F or W. D genes are given only for firm matches. Clone size, where shown, is once, few, many, or a class for clones that have expanded.

TRBV10-3	TRBJ2-5	TRBD2	many	CAISDSISGLAGGRETQYF	TGTGCCATCAGTGATTCGATCTCTGGACTAGCGGGAGGGAGGGAGACCCAGTACTTC
TRBV28	TRBJ2-1	TRBD2	few	CASSLPRDYFNNEQFF	TGTGCCAGCAGTTTACCCCGGGACTACTTCAACAATGAGCAGTTCTTC
TRBV4-3	TRBJ2-3	TRBD2	many	CASSQLGLAGTTQYF	TGCGCCAGCAGCCAACTAGGACTAGCGGGAACAACGCAGTATTTT
TRBV20-1	TRBJ1-4	.	few	CSARGRGGKLFF	TGCAGTGCTAGGGGAAGGGGAGGGAAACTGTTTTTT
TRBV18	TRBJ2-7	.	many	CASSPTSTPNYEQYF	TGTGCCAGCTCACCCACATCGACTCCTAACTACGAGCAGTACTTC
TRBV20-1	TRBJ1-6	.	.	CSASSGLGMDSPLHF	TGCAGTGCTAGCTCAGGCTTAGGGATGGATTCACCCCTCCACTTT
TRBV12-3/TRBV12-4	TRBJ2-2	.	many	CASSLSKDSQNTGELFF	TGTGCCAGCAGTTTGTCCAAGGACAGCCAAAACACCGGGGAGCTGTTTTTT
TRBV29-1	TRBJ1-2	.	few	CFNWGGYTF	TGCTTTAACTGGGGGGGCTACACCTTC
TRBV27	TRBJ2-1	.	many	CASSFGAGEQFF	TGTGCCAGCAGTTTTGGGGCCGGTGAGCAGTTCTTC
TRBV3-1	TRBJ2-7	TRBD2	few	CASSRPGTSSYEQYF	TGTGCCAGCAGCCGTCCCGGGACTAGCTCCTACGAGCAGTACTTC
TRBV5-1	TRBJ1-1	TRBD1	many	CASSLQGDTEAFF	TGCGCCAGCAGCCTACAGGGGGACACTGAAGCTTTCTTT
TRBV6-1	TRBJ2-4	.	.	CASKDPGVNIQYF	TGTGCCAGTAAGGATCCGGGCGTAAACATTCAGTACTTC
TRBV20-1	TRBJ2-3	TRBD2	.	CSARDTSGRSDTQYF	TGCAGTGCTAGAGATACTAGCGGGAGATCAGATACGCAGTATTTT
TRBV5-8	TRBJ2-7	TRBD2	.	CATRREPYEQYF	TGTGCCACACGGCGGGAGCCCTACGAGCAGTACTTC
TRBV7-9	TRBJ1-1	.	.	CASSLGQGGRVTEAFF	TGTGCCAGCAGCTTAGGGCAGGGCGGGAGAGTCACTGAAGCTTTCTTT
TRBV12-3/TRBV12-4	TRBJ1-2	.	many	CASSPRWDYGYTF	TGTGCCAGCAGTCCCCGCTGGGACTATGGCTACACCTTC
TRBV20-1	TRBJ2-7	.	.	CSARFSRPAYEQYF	TGCAGTGCTAGATTCAGCCGTCCTGCCTACGAGCAGTACTTC
TRBV10-3	TRBJ1-1	TRBD1	few	CAIRGTGFMNTEAFF	TGTGCCATCAGGGGGACAGGGTTCATGAACACTGAAGCTTTCTTT
TRBV3-1	TRBJ2-7	.	many	CASSPTEGGTYEQYF	TGTGCCAGCAGCCCGACAGAGGGGGGTACCTACGAGCAGTACTTC
TRBV7-8	TRBJ1-3	.	.	CASSLGPSSGNTIYF	TGTGCCAGCAGCTTAGGACCTAGCTCTGGAAACACCATATATTTT
TRBV24-1	TRBJ2-1	TRBD2	many	CATSETSGDSYNEQFF	TGTGCCACCAGTGAAACTAGCGGAGACTCCTACAATGAGCAGTTCTTC
TRBV20-1	TRBJ2-1	TRBD2	few	CSAGSGTSGDYNEQFF	TGCAGTGCTGGCTCCGGGACTAGCGGAGATTACAATGAGCAGTTCTTC
TRBV12-5	TRBJ2-1	TRBD2	.	CASGLGLAVYNEQFF	TGTGCTAGTGGTTTAGGACTAGCGGTCTACAATGAGCAGTTCTTC
TRBV20-1	TRBJ2-7	TRBD2	few	CSARASGYEQYF	TGCAGTGCTAGAGCTAGCGGTTACGAGCAGTACTTC
TRBV20-1	TRBJ1-2	TRBD1	.	CSASDGTGEGYTF	TGCAGTGCTAGTGACGGGACAGGGGAAGGCTACACCTTC
TRBV14	TRBJ2-7	.	.	CASSQGRGRQYF	TGTGCCAGCAGCCAAGGCAGGGGAAGGCAGTACTTC
TRBV18	TRBJ2-1	.	many	CASSPVGENEQFF	TGTGCCAGCTCACCGGTGGGGGAGAATGAGCAGTTCTTC
TRBV12-3/TRBV12-4	TRBJ1-1	.	few	CASSLGTKSTAFF	TGTGCCAGCAGTTTAGGTACAAAAAGTACAGCTTTCTTT